This T cell receptor beta chain was documented in a study of cytomegalovirus exposure and HLA in healthy donors. Study results and caveats: Being productive about 90% or about 30% of the time was typical of most TCR beta V segments in an earlier analysis. A later analysis linked a missense variant in DCLRE1C to the trimming of TCR beta V and J genes.

CDR1 MDHEN and CDR2 SYDVKM come from the germline V gene. V was cut by 6 bases and J by 2 bases, with 14 bases left in between. The CDR3 spans 15 residues. It was healthy bone marrow donors who served as donors. This clone was observed a few times. Antigen specificity is unknown. The study ran its PCR with 60 Vbeta and 13 Jbeta primers. Profiled with immunoSEQ multiplex PCR; TCRdb holds only in-frame clones, not every one. The table records hundreds of thousands of clones, over 70% of them present only once. This rearrangement joins TRBV28 to TRBJ1-5; D possibly corresponds to TRBD1 (6 bases). The receptor was derived from a woman in her sixties in good health and CMV-seropositive. Sequences were obtained from PBMCs. CDR3 DNA sequence: TGTGCCAGCAGATCGGGGGGCGTTGGCAATCAGCCCCAGCATTTT. It codes for CASRSGGVGNQPQHF.